Listed below are T cell receptor beta chains from one sample, sequenced in a study of cytotoxic CD8 clonotypes in ibrutinib-treated CLL. Some clones are missing from TCRdb's copy, which holds only in-frame ones; the method was immunoSEQ multiplex PCR. The sample lists about 92,000 clones; 60% to 80% were seen once. This specimen consisted of PBMCs, obtained after 24 months of ibrutinib treatment. The receptors here all came from a human donor with chronic lymphocytic leukemia. CDR3s include the opening cysteine and the closing phenylalanine or tryptophan. Fields, in order: CDR3 protein, CDR3 DNA, clone size, V gene, D gene, J gene. A D gene is named only where the DNA matches it firmly. Size tells how often a clone was seen (once, few, many) or the class of an expanded clone, and some rows leave it out.

CDR3aa: CASSPRLGRKGDYTF
CDR3nt: TGTGCCAGCAGTCCGCGCCTTGGGAGGAAAGGGGACTACACCTTC
abundance: few
v_gene: TRBV6-6
d_gene: NA
j_gene: TRBJ1-2

CDR3aa: CASRPIEGERNTGELFF
CDR3nt: TGTGCCAGTAGACCGATTGAAGGGGAACGGAACACCGGGGAGCTGTTTTTT
abundance: NA
v_gene: TRBV19
d_gene: NA
j_gene: TRBJ2-2

CDR3aa: CASSYRSYEQYF
CDR3nt: TGTGCCAGCAGTTACCGGTCCTACGAGCAGTACTTC
abundance: NA
v_gene: TRBV6-6
d_gene: NA
j_gene: TRBJ2-7

CDR3aa: CASSLVTGMSYTF
CDR3nt: TGTGCCAGCAGCTTGGTAACAGGGATGAGCTACACCTTC
abundance: NA
v_gene: TRBV5-6
d_gene: NA
j_gene: TRBJ1-2

CDR3aa: CASRREEYNEQFF
CDR3nt: TGCGCCAGCCGGCGGGAGGAGTACAATGAGCAGTTCTTC
abundance: NA
v_gene: TRBV4-1
d_gene: TRBD2
j_gene: TRBJ2-1

CDR3aa: CASSQEPGLGSPIFSYNEQFF
CDR3nt: TGCGCCAGCAGCCAAGAACCGGGACTAGGATCCCCAATCTTCTCCTACAATGAGCAGTTCTTC
abundance: NA
v_gene: TRBV4-1
d_gene: TRBD2
j_gene: TRBJ2-1

CDR3aa: CGQGEGNTIYF
CDR3nt: TGCGGCCAGGGAGAGGGAAACACCATATATTTT
abundance: few
v_gene: TRBV29-1
d_gene: NA
j_gene: TRBJ1-3

CDR3aa: CASSLFIGGDDGYTF
CDR3nt: TGTGCCAGCAGTTTATTTATCGGCGGGGACGATGGCTACACCTTC
abundance: NA
v_gene: TRBV27
d_gene: NA
j_gene: TRBJ1-2

CDR3aa: CAWSAWTASNLRGYTF
CDR3nt: TGTGCCTGGAGTGCATGGACAGCGAGCAATTTGAGAGGCTACACCTTC
abundance: NA
v_gene: TRBV30
d_gene: NA
j_gene: TRBJ1-2

CDR3aa: CASSEGQGFNEQYF
CDR3nt: TGTGCCAGCAGCGAGGGACAGGGATTTAACGAGCAGTACTTC
abundance: NA
v_gene: TRBV11-2
d_gene: TRBD1
j_gene: TRBJ2-7

CDR3aa: CASSPSVRGGGYTF
CDR3nt: TGTGCCAGTAGTCCCTCCGTCCGAGGGGGGGGCTACACCTTC
abundance: NA
v_gene: TRBV19
d_gene: NA
j_gene: TRBJ1-2

CDR3aa: CASSPGQDREQYF
CDR3nt: TGTGCCAGCTCACCAGGACAGGATCGGGAGCAGTACTTC
abundance: few
v_gene: TRBV18
d_gene: TRBD1
j_gene: TRBJ2-7

CDR3aa: CASRSTDRVAFF
CDR3nt: TGTGCCAGCAGATCAACGGACAGGGTAGCTTTCTTT
abundance: NA
v_gene: TRBV28
d_gene: TRBD1
j_gene: TRBJ1-1

CDR3aa: CASKVAGFADTQYF
CDR3nt: TGTGCCAGCAAGGTAGCGGGATTCGCAGATACGCAGTATTTT
abundance: NA
v_gene: TRBV6-6
d_gene: TRBD2
j_gene: TRBJ2-3

CDR3aa: CASRSGRALYEQYF
CDR3nt: TGCGCCAGCAGGAGCGGGAGGGCCCTCTACGAGCAGTACTTC
abundance: NA
v_gene: TRBV10-2
d_gene: TRBD2
j_gene: TRBJ2-7

CDR3aa: CASSYGLVTGNEQFF
CDR3nt: TGTGCCAGCAGCTATGGACTAGTCACGGGCAATGAGCAGTTCTTC
abundance: NA
v_gene: TRBV5-4
d_gene: TRBD2
j_gene: TRBJ2-1

CDR3aa: CASRKRGASEKLFF
CDR3nt: TGTGCCAGCAGAAAAAGGGGGGCGAGCGAAAAACTGTTTTTT
abundance: NA
v_gene: TRBV6-6
d_gene: NA
j_gene: TRBJ1-4

CDR3aa: CASSLPGLNTEAFF
CDR3nt: TGTGCCAGCAGTTTACCGGGATTGAACACTGAAGCTTTCTTT
abundance: few
v_gene: TRBV6-5
d_gene: NA
j_gene: TRBJ1-1